This T cell receptor (beta chain) is from a study of T-cell reconstitution after alpha-beta-depleted transplantation in children. CDR3 size: 16 residues. Germline V gene lookup returns CDR1 LGHNA and CDR2 YSLEER. V was pared by 0 bases and J by 0 bases, with 4 bases of the junction left unmatched. For TCRbeta, the library was prepared with unique molecular identifiers. TCRdb re-analysed the PCR reads in MiXCR, keeping a single row per CDR3 protein. The data contain over 550,000 distinct CDR3 sequences, 8% to 11% of them singletons. The sequences come from PBMCs from the stem cell graft donor, collected from the stem cell graft. This clonotype was sampled from a human donor who donated a stem cell graft to a child with acute myeloid leukemia. The chain combines TRBV4-3 with TRBJ2-7, with TRBD1 matching over 8 bases. The chain's CDR3 is CASSQDAGGISYEQYF. The CDR3 DNA follows: TGCGCCAGCAGCCAAGATGCAGGGGGCATCTCCTACGAGCAGTACTTC.